This TCR beta chain comes out of a study of blood T cell repertoires in COVID-19. Study-level information: Specimens from acute and convalescent COVID-19 originated in the United States, Italy and Spain. PBMCs, B-cell-depleted T cells, or T cells were the source of the cDNA or gDNA that made up the material.

As originally analysed: Researchers report that nucleated cell counts were estimated from reference gene primer amplification. Profiled with immunoSEQ multiplex PCR; TCRdb holds only in-frame clones, not every one. That table furnishes V, J and clone size, whereas the DNA furnished D and trimming. The sample shows 110,000 to 150,000 clones, 75% to 90% of them seen only once. The V and J ends lost 1 base and 0 bases, in that order; junction bases with no gene match: 5. Germline CDR1 and CDR2: MGHRA and YSYEKL. The CDR3 contains 16 residues. Material: peripheral blood. The receptor's source is a man in his sixties with active or convalescent COVID-19. V gene TRBV4-1 combines with J gene TRBJ2-5; 7 nucleotides agree with TRBD1. The CDR3 coding sequence is TGCGCCAGCAGCCAAGGTCGGACAGGCAACCAAGAGACCCAGTACTTC. Its protein is CASSQGRTGNQETQYF.